The text below deals with one T cell receptor beta chain. These data come from a study of blood T cell repertoires in COVID-19. Study in general: Donors in the United States, Italy and Spain gave samples during acute or convalescent COVID-19.

J gave up 2 bases and V 7 bases, and 7 bases lay outside the gene matches. This CDR3 is built from 14 residues. In germline, CDR1 is LNHDA, CDR2 SQIVND (reference sequence). Sequencing used immunoSEQ multiplex PCR; TCRdb keeps in-frame clones, though not all of them. The data show 150,000 to 200,000 clones, 85% to 90% seen once. Those enrolled in Seattle joined during active infection and were followed longitudinally afterward. The sequenced sample was peripheral blood. The TCR was taken from an older woman with COVID-19, enrolled during active disease. This chain joins TRBV19 and TRBJ2-7; 8 nucleotides agree with TRBD2. Here the CDR3 DNA reads TGTGCCAGTACCAACCGGGGGGGTACCTACGAGCAGTACTTC. This gives the protein CASTNRGGTYEQYF.